The clone carrying this T cell receptor (beta chain) was found a few times. Its specificity is not known. From germline, CDR1 is MNHEY and CDR2 SMNVEV (reference sequence). The ends lost 7 bases at V and 7 bases at J; junction bases unmatched: 6. This CDR3 region has 14 residues. The source of the sample is a study of T cell repertoires in cytomegalovirus infection. Whole-study context: Recently identified HLA-C-restricted CMV epitopes were among the peptides used. Based on public TCR beta signatures, there were indications of CMV infection and of a matching HLA type.

TCRdb used MiXCR to reprocess the reads, holding one entry per CDR3 protein. The sample records about 830,000 distinct CDR3 sequences, about 33% being singletons. This sequence joins TRBV27 and TRBJ1-4; 10 positions agree with TRBD1. Here the sequenced sample was cultured CD8+ T cells from PBMCs, taken from culture after CMV antigen stimulation. This receptor was taken from a human donor in good health (CMV status not recorded). Some clones in this sample may be carry-over from other donors' samples. The CDR3 nucleotides read TGTGCCAGCAAAAAGACAGGGGGCTTTGAAAAACTGTTTTTT. Protein product: CASKKTGGFEKLFF.